This T cell receptor beta chain is from a study of shared clonotypes between healthy human individuals. Whole-study findings and limits: Approximately 4.9% of naive CD4 clonotypes were shared across four donors.

Germline V gene data show CDR1 as MNHEY and CDR2 as SVGAGI. V lost 1 base and J 2 bases, leaving 11 bases between the germline ends. The CDR3 is 15 amino acids. Profiling relied on immunoSEQ multiplex PCR, and the TCRdb table lists in-frame clones only, not all of them. The data contain more than 550,000 clones, just under 75% of them singletons. This clone was counted between two and nine times. Its antigen is not known. The chain combines TRBV6-5 with TRBJ1-1, with D possibly matching TRBD1 (5 bases). The receptor comes from a woman in her 30s in good health. Material for sequencing was memory CD4+ T cells sorted from blood. Regarding subset: CD45RA-negative fraction. The CDR3 spells CASSYFGGSNTEAFF. DNA for the CDR3: TGTGCCAGCAGTTACTTCGGGGGGTCTAACACTGAAGCTTTCTTT.